This T cell receptor delta chain was sequenced in a study of gamma-delta chains in newborns, infants, children. Study-wide background: Microbial exposure reportedly drives polyclonal innate γδ T cell expansion after birth.

TCRdb re-processed the reads via CATT. The sample yields 9,500 to 13,000 delta-chain clones, about 10% seen once. The CDR3 is 17 residues long. J was trimmed by 1 base and V by 3 bases; bases with no gene match: 9. Looked up from germline, CDR1 is GEAIGNYY and CDR2 is EKD. This rearrangement joins TRDV2 to TRDJ1, with 11 bases lining up with TRDD3. Matching the DNA to germline supplied the J gene, which TCRdb does not give. The sequencing input was blood. The clonotype comes from a child who was a newborn, infant or young child, either healthy, febrile or measles-vaccinated (not recorded which). This CDR3 reads CACDPLGDTRATDKLIF. The CDR3, as DNA: TGTGCCTGTGACCCATTGGGGGATACGCGAGCCACCGATAAACTCATCTTT.